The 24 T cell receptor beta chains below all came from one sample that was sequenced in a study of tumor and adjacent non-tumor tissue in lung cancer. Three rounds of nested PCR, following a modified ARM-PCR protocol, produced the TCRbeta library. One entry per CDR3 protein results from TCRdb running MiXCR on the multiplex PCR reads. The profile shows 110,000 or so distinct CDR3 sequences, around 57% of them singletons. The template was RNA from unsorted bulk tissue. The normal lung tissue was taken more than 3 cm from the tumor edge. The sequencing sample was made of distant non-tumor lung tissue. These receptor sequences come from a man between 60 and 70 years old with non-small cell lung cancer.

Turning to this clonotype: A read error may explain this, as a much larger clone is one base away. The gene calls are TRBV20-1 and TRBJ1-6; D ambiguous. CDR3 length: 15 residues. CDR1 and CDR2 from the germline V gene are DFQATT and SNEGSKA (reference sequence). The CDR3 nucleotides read TGCAGTGCTAGAGACCAAAGCTCCTTTAATTCACCCCTCCACTTT. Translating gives CSARDQSSFNSPLHF.

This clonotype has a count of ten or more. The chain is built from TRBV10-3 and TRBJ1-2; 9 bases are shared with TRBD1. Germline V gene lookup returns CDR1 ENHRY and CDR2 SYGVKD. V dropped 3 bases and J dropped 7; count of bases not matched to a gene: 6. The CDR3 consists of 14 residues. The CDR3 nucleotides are TGTGCCATCAGTGACCAACAGGGGGCGCCTGGCTACACCTTC. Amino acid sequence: CAISDQQGAPGYTF.

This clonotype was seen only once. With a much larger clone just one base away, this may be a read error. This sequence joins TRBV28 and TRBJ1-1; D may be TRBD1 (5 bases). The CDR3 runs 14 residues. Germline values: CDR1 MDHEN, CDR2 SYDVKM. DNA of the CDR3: TGTGACAGCATCAAGATGGGGGGGAACACTGAAGCTTTCTTT. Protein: CDSIKMGGNTEAFF.

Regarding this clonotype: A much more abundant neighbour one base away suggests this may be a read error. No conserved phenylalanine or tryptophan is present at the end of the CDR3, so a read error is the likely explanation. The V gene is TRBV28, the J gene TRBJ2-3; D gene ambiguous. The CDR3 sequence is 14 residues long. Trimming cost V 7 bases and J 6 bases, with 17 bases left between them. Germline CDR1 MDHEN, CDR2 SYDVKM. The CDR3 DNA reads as TGTGCCAGCACTTCCCGGCTGGGTCGCGATACGCAGTATCTT. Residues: CASTSRLGRDTQYL.

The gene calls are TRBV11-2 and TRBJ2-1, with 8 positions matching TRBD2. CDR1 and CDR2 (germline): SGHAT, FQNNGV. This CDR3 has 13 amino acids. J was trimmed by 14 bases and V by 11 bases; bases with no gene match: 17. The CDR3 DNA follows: TGTGCCTACAGCCCAACCGGGACTAGAGCGGAGTTCTTC. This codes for CAYSPTGTRAEFF.

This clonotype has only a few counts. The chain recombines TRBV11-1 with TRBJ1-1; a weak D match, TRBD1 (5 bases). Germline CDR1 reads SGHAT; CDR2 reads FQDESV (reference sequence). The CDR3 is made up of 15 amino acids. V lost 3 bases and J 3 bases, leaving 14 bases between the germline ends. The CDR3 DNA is TGTGCCAGCAGCTTGAAGAGGGGCCCGGACACTGAAGCTTTCTTT. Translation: CASSLKRGPDTEAFF.

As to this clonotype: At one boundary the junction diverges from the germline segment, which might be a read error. The CDR3 is CVSTPRGLYGYTF. CDR3 bases: TGTGTCAGCACCCCCCGTGGCCTCTATGGCTACACCTTC. The gene calls are TRBV12-3 or TRBV12-4 and TRBJ1-2; no clear D. The CDR3 is 13 residues long.

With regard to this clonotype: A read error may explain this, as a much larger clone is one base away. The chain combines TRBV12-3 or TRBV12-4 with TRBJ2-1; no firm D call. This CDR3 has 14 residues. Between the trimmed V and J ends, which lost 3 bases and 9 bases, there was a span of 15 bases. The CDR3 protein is CASSFGGPNSEQFF. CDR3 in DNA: TGTGCCAGCAGTTTTGGCGGACCAAACAGTGAGCAGTTCTTC.

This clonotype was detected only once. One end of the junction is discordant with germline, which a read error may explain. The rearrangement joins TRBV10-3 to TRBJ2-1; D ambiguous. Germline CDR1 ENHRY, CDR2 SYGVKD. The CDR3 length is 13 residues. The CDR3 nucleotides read TGTGTCATCCTTGATAGAATCTACAATGAGCAGTTCTTC. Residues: CVILDRIYNEQFF.

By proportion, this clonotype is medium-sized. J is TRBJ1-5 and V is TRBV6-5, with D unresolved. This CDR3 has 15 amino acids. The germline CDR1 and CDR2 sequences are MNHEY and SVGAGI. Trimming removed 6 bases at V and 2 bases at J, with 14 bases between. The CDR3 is CASRPTRWGNQPQHF. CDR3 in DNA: TGTGCCAGCAGACCCACACGCTGGGGCAATCAGCCCCAGCATTTT.

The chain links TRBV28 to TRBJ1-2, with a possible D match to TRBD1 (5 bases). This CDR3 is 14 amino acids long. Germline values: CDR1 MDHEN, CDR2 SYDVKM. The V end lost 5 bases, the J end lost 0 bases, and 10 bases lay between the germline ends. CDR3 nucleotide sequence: TGTGCCAGCAGTCTCTCGACAGCTAACTATGGCTACACCTTC. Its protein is CASSLSTANYGYTF.

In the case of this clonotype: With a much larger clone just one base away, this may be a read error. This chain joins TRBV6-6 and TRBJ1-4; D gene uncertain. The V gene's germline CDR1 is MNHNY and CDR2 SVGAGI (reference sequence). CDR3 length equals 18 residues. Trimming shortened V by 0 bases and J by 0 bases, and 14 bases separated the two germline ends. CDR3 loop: CASSYSLRMLATNEKLFF. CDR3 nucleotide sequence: TGTGCCAGCAGTTACTCTCTTAGGATGCTGGCAACTAATGAAAAACTGTTTTTT.

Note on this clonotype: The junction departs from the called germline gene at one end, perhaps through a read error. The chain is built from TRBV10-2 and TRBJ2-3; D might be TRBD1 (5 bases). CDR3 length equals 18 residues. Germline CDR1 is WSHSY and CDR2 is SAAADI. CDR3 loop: CASSEPVTGASVIDTRYF. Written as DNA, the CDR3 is TGCGCCAGCAGTGAGCCGGTCACAGGTGCCTCGGTTATAGATACGCGGTATTTT.

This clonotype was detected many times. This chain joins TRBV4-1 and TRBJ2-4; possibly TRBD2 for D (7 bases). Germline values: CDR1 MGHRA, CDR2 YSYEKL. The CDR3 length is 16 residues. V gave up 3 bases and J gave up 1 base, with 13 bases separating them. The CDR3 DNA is TGCGCCAGCAGCCAGGAGGGGGGGGTTGCCAAAAACATTCAGTACTTC. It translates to CASSQEGGVAKNIQYF.

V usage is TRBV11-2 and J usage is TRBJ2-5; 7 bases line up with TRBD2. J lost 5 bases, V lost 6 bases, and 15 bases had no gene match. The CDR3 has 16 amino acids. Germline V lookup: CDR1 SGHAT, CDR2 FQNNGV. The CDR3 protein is CASSPRTSVVGETQYF. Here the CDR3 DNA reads TGTGCCAGCAGTCCCCGTACTAGCGTTGTGGGGGAGACCCAGTACTTC.

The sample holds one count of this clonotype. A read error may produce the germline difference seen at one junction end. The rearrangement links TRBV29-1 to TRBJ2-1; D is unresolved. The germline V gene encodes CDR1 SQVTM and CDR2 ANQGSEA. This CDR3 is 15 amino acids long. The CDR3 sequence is CSVEGKRNSYNEQFF. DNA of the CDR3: TGCAGCGTTGAAGGTAAACGCAACTCCTACAATGAGCAGTTCTTT.

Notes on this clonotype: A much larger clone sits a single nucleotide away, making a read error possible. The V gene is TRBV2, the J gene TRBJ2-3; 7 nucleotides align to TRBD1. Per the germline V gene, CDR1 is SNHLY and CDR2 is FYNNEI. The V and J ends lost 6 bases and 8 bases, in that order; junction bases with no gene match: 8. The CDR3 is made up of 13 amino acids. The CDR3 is CASSLDHRGTQYF. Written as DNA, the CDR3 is TGTGCCAGCAGCTTAGACCACAGGGGTACGCAGTATTTT. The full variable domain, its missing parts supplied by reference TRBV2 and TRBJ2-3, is EPEVTQTPSHQVTQMGQEVILRCVPISNHLYFYWYRQILGQKVEFLVSFYNNEISEKSEIFDDQFSVERPDGSNFTLKIRSTKLEDSAMYFCASSLDHRGTQYFGPGTRLTVL.

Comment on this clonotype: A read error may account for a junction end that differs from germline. DNA of the CDR3: TGTGTCAGCAGTTACTTACAGGTGCCCAATGAGCAGTTCTTC. It yields the protein CVSSYLQVPNEQFF. The chain uses TRBV6-2 or TRBV6-3 and TRBJ2-1, with a tentative D call TRBD1 (5 bases). The CDR3 length is 14 residues. Looked up from germline, CDR1 is MNHEY and CDR2 is SVGEGT.

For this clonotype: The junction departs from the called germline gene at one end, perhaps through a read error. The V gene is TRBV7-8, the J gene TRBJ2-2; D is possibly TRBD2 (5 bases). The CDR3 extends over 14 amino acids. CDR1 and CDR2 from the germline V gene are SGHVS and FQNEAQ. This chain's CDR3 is CASMSGTSTRELFF. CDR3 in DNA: TGTGCCAGCATGTCGGGAACGAGCACCCGGGAGCTGTTTTTT. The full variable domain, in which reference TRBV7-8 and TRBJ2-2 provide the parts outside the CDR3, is GAGVSQSPRYKVAKRGQDVALRCDPISGHVSLFWYQQALGQGPEFLTYFQNEAQLDKSGLPSDRFFAERPEGSVSTLKIQRTQQEDSAVYLCASMSGTSTRELFFGEGSRLTVL.

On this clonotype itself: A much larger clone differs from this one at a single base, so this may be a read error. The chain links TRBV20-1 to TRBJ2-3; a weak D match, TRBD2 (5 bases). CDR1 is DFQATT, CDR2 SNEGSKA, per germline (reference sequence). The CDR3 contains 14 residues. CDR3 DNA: TGCCGTGCTAGATTGGCGGGTCTCACAGATACGCAGTATTTT. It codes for CRARLAGLTDTQYF.

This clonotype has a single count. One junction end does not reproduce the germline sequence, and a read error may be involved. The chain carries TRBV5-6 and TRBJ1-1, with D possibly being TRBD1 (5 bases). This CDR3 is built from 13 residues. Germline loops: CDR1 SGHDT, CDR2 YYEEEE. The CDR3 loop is CDSNRGPNTEAFF. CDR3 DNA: TGTGACAGCAACCGGGGACCGAACACTGAAGCTTTCTTT.

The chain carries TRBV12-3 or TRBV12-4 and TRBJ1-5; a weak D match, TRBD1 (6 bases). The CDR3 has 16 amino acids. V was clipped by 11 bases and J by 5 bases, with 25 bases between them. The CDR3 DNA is TGTGCCGGCAACCGAGGGGGGAGGGCAGGGGATCAGCCCCAGCATTTT. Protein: CAGNRGGRAGDQPQHF.

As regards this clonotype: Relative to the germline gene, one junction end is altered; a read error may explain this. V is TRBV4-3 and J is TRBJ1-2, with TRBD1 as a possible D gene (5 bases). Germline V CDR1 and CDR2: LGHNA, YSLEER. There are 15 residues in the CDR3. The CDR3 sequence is CASSQGTPRGYGYTF. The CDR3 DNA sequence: TGCGCCAGCAGCCAAGGGACACCAAGGGGCTATGGTTACACCTTC.

The CDR3 here is CASSQTGTSASDEQFF. CDR3 coding DNA: TGTGCCAGCAGCCAAACCGGGACTAGCGCAAGTGATGAGCAGTTCTTC. The chain uses TRBV4-2 and TRBJ2-1; TRBD2 matches 10 bases. Germline V gives CDR1 LGHNA, CDR2 YNFKEQ. J was trimmed by 8 bases and V by 2 bases; bases with no gene match: 9. The CDR3 length is 16 residues.